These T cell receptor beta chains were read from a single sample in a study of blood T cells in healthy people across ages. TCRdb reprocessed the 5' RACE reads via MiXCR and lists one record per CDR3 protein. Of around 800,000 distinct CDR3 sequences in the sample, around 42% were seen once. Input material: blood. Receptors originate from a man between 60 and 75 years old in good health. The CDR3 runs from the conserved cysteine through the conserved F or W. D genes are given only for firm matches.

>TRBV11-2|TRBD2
CASSLVPLAGGRSSRNEQFF
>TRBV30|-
CAWSTSGQGSFGYTF
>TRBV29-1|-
CSVEESSTDTQYF
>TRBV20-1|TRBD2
CSAKLAGGLYTQYF
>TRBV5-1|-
CASSRGGAKTDTQYF
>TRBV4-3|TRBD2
CASSPSGGWDEQYF
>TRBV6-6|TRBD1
CASQGQGNNSPLHF
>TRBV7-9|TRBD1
CASSPGQVTTDTQYF
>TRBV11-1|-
CASSSGTSTETQYF
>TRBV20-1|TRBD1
CSARQGQGIYEQYF
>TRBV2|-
CASSGTGGMNTEAFF
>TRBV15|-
CATSRADRETLWQPQHF
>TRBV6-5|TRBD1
CASSYNRQGVHTEAFF
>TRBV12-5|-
CASGLGDPKETQYF
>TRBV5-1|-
CASAGSPSYEQYF
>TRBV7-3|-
CASSLNGLTTDTQYF
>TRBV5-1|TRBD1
CASSAGTDLFYEQYF
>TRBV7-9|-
CASSFRGAGSYEQYF
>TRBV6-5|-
CASSDLGGGGELFF
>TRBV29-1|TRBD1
CSVEDQQGASYEQYF
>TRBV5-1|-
CASSWRPGASYEQYF
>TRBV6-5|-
CASATVRSPLHF
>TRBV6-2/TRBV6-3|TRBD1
CASSPWGTGKKIDEQFF
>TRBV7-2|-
CASSPLGGLPSTDTQYF
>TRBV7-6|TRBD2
CASSLGAGASYNEQFF
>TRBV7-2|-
CASSSPGGRYYGYTF
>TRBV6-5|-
CASSSFDDGAAFGQETQYF
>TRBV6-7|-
CASSYSSDMETQYF
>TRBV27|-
CATGVLGNTGELFF
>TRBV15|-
CATSAPGNYGYTF
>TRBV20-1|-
CSVGGKTALIYEQYF
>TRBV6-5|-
CASRKDRTYNEPFF
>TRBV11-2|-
CASSLEILSTQYF
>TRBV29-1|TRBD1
CSVRGGQGQYIQAFF
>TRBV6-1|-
CAGARGINPYGYTF
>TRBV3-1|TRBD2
CASSQVTSGGHKKTQYF
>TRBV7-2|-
CASSRDMGGTEAFF
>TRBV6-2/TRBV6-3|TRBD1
CASSPRGQGPYEQYF
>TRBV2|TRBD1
CASSDWGQGHNEQFF
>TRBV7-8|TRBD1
CASSPFSRDRDEAFF
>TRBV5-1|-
CASSLGADPNEQFF
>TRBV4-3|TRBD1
CASSQARWGQGVYGYTF
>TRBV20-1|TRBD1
CSARDLGQGVSGELFF
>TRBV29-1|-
CSVEGSRTYNEQFF
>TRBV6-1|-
CASSEAPIGRSLHF
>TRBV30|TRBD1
CALSRDSGNYEQYF
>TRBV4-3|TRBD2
CASSRKTSGLMDEQFF
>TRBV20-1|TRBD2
CGARDPLAGGDSYNEQFF
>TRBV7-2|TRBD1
CASSPGQGWVNEQYF
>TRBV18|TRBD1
CASSPEGQGGTEAFF
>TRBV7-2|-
CASSLGRRNEAFF
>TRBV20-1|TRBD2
CSARGSGRSDEQFF
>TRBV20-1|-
CSAPVGSRETQYF
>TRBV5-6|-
CASSLTGRGTDTQYF
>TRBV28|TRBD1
CASGPGTASSDEQYF
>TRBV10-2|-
CASSGGRGQPQHF
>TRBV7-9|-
CASSFGINEQFF
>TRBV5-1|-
CASSTTGSQETQYF